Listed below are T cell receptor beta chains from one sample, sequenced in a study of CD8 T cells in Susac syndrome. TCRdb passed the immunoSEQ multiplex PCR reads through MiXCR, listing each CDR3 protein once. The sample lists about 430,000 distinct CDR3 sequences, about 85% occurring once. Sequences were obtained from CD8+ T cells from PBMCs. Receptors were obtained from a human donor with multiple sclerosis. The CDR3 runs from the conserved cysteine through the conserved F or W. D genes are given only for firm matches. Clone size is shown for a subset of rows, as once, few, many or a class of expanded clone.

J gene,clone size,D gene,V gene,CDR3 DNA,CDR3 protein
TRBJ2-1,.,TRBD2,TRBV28,TGTGCCAGCAGGCCGGCGACGGTAGCGGGTGAGCAGTTCTTC,CASRPATVAGEQFF
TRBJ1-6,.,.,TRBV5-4,TGTGCCAGCAGCGGACATTCGAACAGCCAAAATTCACCCCTCCACTTT,CASSGHSNSQNSPLHF
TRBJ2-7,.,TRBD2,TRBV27,TGTGCCAGCAGTTTATCGGGGACTAGCGGGGCCTACGAGCAGTACTTC,CASSLSGTSGAYEQYF
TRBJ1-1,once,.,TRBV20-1,TGCAGTGCTAGAGATATTATGGCAGTGATGAACACTGAAGCTTTCTTT,CSARDIMAVMNTEAFF
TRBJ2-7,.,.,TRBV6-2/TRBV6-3,TGTGCCAGCACCGACGGACCCTACGAGCAGTACTTC,CASTDGPYEQYF
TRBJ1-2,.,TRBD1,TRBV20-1,TGCAGTGGGAGGGGGCAGAATCCTGTGCTAGGCTATGGCTACACCTTC,CSGRGQNPVLGYGYTF
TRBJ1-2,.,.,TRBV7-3,TGTGCCGGCAGCTTAGGGGACGGCGGTGGCTACACCTTC,CAGSLGDGGGYTF
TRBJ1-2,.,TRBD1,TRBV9,TGTGCCAGCAGCGCGACAGGGTTAGATGGCTACACCTTC,CASSATGLDGYTF
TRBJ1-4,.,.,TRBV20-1,TGCAGTGCTAGTTCCTTCGACCGGGAGGAGGAAAAACTGTTTTTT,CSASSFDREEEKLFF
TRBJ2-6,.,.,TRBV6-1,TGTGCCAGCAGGATACAGGCGGCTGGGGCCAACGTCCTGACTTTC,CASRIQAAGANVLTF
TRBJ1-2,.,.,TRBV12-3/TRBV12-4,TGTGCCAGCAGTCTGACACCCAACTATGGCTACACCTTC,CASSLTPNYGYTF
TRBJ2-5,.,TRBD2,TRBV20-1,TGCAGTGCTAGAATTGGGACTAGCGGGAGTAGAGAGACCCAGTACTTC,CSARIGTSGSRETQYF
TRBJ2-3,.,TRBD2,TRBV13,TGTGCCAGCAGCTCAGCCGGGACTAGCGGCGCAGATACGCAGTATTTT,CASSSAGTSGADTQYF
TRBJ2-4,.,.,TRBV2,TGTGCCAGCAACTCGGGACCGAGAATCAAAAACATTCAGTACTTC,CASNSGPRIKNIQYF
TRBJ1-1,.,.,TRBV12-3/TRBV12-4,TGTGCCAGCAGTTTAGGTACAGCTAATGAAGCTTTCTTT,CASSLGTANEAFF
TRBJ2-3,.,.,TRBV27,TGTGCCAGCAGTTTAAATGACGGTACAGATACGCAGTATTTT,CASSLNDGTDTQYF
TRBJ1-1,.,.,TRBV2,TGTGCCAGCAACCTGGGCGGTCCTGAAGCTTTCTTT,CASNLGGPEAFF
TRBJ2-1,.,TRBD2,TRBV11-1,TGTGCCAGCAGTTCTTTATTGCAGGGACTGACTAGCGAAGCTATCTACAATGAGCAGTTCTTC,CASSSLLQGLTSEAIYNEQFF
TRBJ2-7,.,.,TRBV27,TGTGCCAGCAGTCCCTGGACAGCGAGCTACGAGCAGTACTTC,CASSPWTASYEQYF
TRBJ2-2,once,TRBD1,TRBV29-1,TGCAGCGTTGAAGGAGGGGGCGGAAACACCGGGGAGCTGTTTTTT,CSVEGGGGNTGELFF
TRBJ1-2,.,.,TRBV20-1,TGCAGTGTAAATGGCTACACCTTC,CSVNGYTF
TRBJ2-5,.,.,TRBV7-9,TGTGCCAGCAGCTTACTGGTAGAGGCAGGGCAAGAGACCCAGTACTTC,CASSLLVEAGQETQYF
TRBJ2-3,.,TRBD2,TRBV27,TGTGCCAGCAGCCACCAAAGCGGGGGGGGCACAGATACGCAGTATTTT,CASSHQSGGGTDTQYF
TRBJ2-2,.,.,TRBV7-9,TGTGCCAGCAGTCGCGACGGCGGGACAAATAATCCCGGGGAGCTGTTTTTT,CASSRDGGTNNPGELFF
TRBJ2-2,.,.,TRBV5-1,TGCGCCAGCAGCTTGTTGGACGCGAACACCGGGGAGCTGTTTTTT,CASSLLDANTGELFF
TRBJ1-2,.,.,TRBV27,TGTGCCAGCAGTTTAGGCCAGGCGGTCTATGGCTACACCTTC,CASSLGQAVYGYTF
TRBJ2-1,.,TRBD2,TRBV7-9,TGTGCCAGCAGCCCCCCTAGCGGGAGGGGCTCCTACAATGAGCAGTTCTTC,CASSPPSGRGSYNEQFF
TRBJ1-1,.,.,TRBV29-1,TGCAGCGTTGTTGGACCCATGAACACTGAAGCTTTCTTT,CSVVGPMNTEAFF
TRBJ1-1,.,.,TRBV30,TGTGCCTGGAGTGTGGACAGGAACACTGAAGCTTTCTTT,CAWSVDRNTEAFF
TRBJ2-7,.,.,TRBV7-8,TGTGCCAGCAGCTTAGCGTCCGCAGGGATTTACTACGAGCAGTACTTC,CASSLASAGIYYEQYF
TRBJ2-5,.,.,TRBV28,TGTGCCAGCAGTTTGGTGGGTCCGACTATTTATACTCAAGAGACCCAGTACTTC,CASSLVGPTIYTQETQYF
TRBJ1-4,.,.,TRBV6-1,TGTGCCAGCAGTTTCCAGGAGCGGGGAAAACTGTTTTTT,CASSFQERGKLFF
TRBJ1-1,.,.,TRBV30,TGTGCCTGGGACACGGGACGGGGGAACACTGAAGCTTTCTTT,CAWDTGRGNTEAFF
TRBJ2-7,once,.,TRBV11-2,TGTGCCTCCGCAATGGACTCCTTTTACGAGCAGTACTTC,CASAMDSFYEQYF
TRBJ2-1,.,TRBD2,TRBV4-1,TGCGCCAGCAGCCACACTAGCGGGGAAGACAATGAGCAGTTCTTC,CASSHTSGEDNEQFF
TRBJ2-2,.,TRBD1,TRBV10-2,TGCGCCAGCAGAGCCGGGACAGGGGACACCGGGGAGCTGTTTTTT,CASRAGTGDTGELFF
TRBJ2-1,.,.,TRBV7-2,TGTGCCAGCAGCCCATCGGGAGATTCCAATGAGCAGTTCTTC,CASSPSGDSNEQFF
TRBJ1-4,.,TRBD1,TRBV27,TGTGCCAGCAGTTCGGACAGGGATACAACTAATGAAAAACTGTTTTTT,CASSSDRDTTNEKLFF
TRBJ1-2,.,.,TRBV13,TGTGCCAGCAGCTCACCCGGTTTGGGCTACACCTTC,CASSSPGLGYTF
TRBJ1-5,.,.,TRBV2,TGTGCCAGCAGTCCTTATTGGGGGAGTCAGCCCCAGCATTTT,CASSPYWGSQPQHF
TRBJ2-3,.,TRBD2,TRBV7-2,TGTGCCAGCAGCTCCGCTAGCGGGGGGCGGGTAGATACGCAGTATTTT,CASSSASGGRVDTQYF
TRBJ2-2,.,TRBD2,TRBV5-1,TGCGCCAGCAGCTCCGCGGGGGTGCTGAACACCGGGGAGCTGTTTTTT,CASSSAGVLNTGELFF
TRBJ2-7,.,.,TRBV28,TGTGCCAGCACTCAATCCTACGAGCAGTACTTC,CASTQSYEQYF
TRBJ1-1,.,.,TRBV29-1,TGCAGCGTTGAAACGGCGGCAGGGAACACTGAAGCTTTCTTT,CSVETAAGNTEAFF
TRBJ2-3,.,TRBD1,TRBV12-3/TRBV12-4,TGTGCCAGCAGACACGACAGGGGGGGATACACAGATACGCAGTATTTT,CASRHDRGGYTDTQYF
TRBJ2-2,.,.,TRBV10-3,TGTGCCATCAGTGAGTCTGTGGGGCCGGGCACCGGGGAGCTGTTTTTT,CAISESVGPGTGELFF
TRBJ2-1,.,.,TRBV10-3,TGTGCCATCAGTGAACTAGCAAATGAGCAGTTCTTC,CAISELANEQFF
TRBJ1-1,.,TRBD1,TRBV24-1,TGTGCCACCAGTGATTATAGGACAGGCGAAGCTTTCTTT,CATSDYRTGEAFF
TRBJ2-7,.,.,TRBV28,TGTGCCAGCAGTTTATCCGGGATATATGTACCCTACGAGCAGTACTTC,CASSLSGIYVPYEQYF
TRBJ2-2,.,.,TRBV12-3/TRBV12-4,TGTGCCAGCAACAGGGAGGGGGGGAACACCGGGGAGCTGTTTTTT,CASNREGGNTGELFF
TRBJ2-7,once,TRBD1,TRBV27,TGTGCCAGCAGTTTATATCCCACAGGGGCCGGCGAGCAGTACTTC,CASSLYPTGAGEQYF
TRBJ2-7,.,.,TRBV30,TGTGCCTGGAGTGTGGGTGGCGAGCAGTACTTC,CAWSVGGEQYF
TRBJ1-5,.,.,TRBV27,TGTGCCAGCAGTTTGTTGGGGCATGGTAGCAATCAGCCCCAGCATTTT,CASSLLGHGSNQPQHF
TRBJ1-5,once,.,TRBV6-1,TGTGCCAGCAGGGCCGCCCCAGGGCATCGCAATCAGCCCCAGCATTTT,CASRAAPGHRNQPQHF
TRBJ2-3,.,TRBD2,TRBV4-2,TGTGCCAGCAGCCAAGATGACCCGCTAGCGGGAGGGACAGATACGCAGTATTTT,CASSQDDPLAGGTDTQYF
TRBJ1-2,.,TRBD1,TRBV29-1,TGCAGCGCCCCCGGGACAGGTCCCTCCTATGGCTACACCTTC,CSAPGTGPSYGYTF
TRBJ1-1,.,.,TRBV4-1,TGCGCCAGCAGCCAAAGAGCCGTGGGGCACACTGAAGCTTTCTTT,CASSQRAVGHTEAFF
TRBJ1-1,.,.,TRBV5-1,TGCGCCAGCAGCTTGCTCCGGGAGAACACTGAAGCTTTCTTT,CASSLLRENTEAFF
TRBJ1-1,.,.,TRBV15,TGTGCCACCAGCACCTTTAACACTGAAGCTTTCTTT,CATSTFNTEAFF